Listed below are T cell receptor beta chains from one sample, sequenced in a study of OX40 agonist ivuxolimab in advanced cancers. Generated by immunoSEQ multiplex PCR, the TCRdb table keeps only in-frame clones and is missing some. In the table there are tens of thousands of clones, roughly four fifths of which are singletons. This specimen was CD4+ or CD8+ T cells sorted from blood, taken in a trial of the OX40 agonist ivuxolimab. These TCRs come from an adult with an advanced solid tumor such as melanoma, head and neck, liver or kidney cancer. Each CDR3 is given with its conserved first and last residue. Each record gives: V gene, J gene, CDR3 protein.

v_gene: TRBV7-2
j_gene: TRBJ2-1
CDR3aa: CASSLLASGGNEQFF

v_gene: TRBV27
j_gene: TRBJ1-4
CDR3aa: CASSFLATNEKLFF

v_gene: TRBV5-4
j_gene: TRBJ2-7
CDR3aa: CASSNRREQYF

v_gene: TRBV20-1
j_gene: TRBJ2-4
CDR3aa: CSASLADIQYF

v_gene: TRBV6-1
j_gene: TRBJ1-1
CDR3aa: CASRLDRNTEAFF

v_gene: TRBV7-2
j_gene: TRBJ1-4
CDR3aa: CASSQGQINEKLFF

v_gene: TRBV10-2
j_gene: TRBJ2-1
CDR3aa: CASMERGGWGEQFF

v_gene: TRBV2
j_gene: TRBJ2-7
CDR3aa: CASRHRGLYEQYF

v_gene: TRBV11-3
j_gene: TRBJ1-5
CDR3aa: CASSVGRINQPQHF

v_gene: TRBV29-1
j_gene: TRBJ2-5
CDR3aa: CSVGSSGASRQETQYF

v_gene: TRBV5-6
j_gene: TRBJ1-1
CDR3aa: CASSWPTGGTEAFF

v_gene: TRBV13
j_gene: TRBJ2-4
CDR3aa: CASSLSGGNIQYF

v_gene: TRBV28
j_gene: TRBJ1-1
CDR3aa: CASSSESEAFF

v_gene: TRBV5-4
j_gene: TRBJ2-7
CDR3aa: CASSLGSGSSYEQYF

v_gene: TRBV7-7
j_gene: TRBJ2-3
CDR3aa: CASSLSRRDTQYF

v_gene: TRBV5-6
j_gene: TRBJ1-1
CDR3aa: CASSAGPGLNTEAFF

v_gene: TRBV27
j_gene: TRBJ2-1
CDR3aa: CASTGLAVNEQFF

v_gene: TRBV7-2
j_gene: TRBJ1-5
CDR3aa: CASSLKGGNQPQHF

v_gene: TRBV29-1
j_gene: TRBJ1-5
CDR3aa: CSVNTGGEQPQHF

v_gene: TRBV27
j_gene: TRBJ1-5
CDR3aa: CASRPGQLNQPQHF

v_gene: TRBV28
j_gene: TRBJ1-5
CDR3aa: CASSQSLGGPQHF

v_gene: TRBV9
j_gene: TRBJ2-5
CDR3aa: CASSVRPVSGTGETQYF

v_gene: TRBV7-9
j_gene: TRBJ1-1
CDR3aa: CASSPQGSMNTEAFF

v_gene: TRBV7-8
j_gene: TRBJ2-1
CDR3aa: CASSSERGGLVEQFF

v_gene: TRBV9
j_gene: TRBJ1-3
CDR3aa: CASGWSRSYSGNTIYF

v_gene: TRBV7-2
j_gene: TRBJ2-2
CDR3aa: CASTWDYNTGELFF

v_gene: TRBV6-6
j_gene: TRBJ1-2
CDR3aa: CASSSDVGGYTF

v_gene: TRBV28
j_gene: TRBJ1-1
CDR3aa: CASPPGQGEWTEAFF

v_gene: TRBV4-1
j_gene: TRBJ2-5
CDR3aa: CASSQGVGDYSQETQYF

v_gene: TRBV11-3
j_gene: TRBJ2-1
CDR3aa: CASSLLAGGNEQFF

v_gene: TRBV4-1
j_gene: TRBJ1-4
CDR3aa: CASSQTRQGFEKLFF

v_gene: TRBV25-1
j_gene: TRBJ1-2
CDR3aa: CASSENAAHFHGYTF

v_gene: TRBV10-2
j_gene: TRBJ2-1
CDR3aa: CASRPTSGSYNEQFF

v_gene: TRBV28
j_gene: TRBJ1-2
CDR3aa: CASNRFRGHGYTF

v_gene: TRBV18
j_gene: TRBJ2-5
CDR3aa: CASSPSIQETQYF

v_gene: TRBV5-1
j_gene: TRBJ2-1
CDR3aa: CASSTSMNEQFF

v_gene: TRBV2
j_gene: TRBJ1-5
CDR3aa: CASSGPRGVGNQPQHF

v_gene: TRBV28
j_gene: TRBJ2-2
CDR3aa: CASSDRGRPTGELFF

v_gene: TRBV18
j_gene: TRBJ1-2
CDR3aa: CASSQNIDVTYGYTF

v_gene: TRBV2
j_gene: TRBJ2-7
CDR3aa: CASQPGQARYEQYF

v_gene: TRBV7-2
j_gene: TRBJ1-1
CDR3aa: CASSPVTGVRTEAFF

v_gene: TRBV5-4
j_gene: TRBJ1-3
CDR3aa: CASSLSDIHGNTIYF

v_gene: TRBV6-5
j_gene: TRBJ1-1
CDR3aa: CASLRSRGQNTEAFF

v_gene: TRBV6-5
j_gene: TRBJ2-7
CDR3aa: CASSRTSGRGEQYF

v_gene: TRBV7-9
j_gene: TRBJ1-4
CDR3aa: CASSLGTGGSNEKLFF

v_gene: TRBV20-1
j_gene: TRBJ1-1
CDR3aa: CSALGYTEAFF

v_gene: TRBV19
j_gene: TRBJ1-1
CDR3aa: CASSSWGNHKSEAFF